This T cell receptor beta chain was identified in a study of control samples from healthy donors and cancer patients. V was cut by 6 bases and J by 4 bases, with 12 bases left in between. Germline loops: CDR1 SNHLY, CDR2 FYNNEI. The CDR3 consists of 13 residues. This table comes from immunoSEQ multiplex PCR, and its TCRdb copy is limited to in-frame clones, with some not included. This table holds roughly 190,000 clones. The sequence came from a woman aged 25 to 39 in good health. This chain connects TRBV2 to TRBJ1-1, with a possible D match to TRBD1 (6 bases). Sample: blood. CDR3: CASRSGASTEAFF. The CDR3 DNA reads TGTGCCAGCAGGTCAGGGGCCAGCACTGAAGCTTTCTTT.